These T cell receptor beta chains were read from a single sample in a study of blood T cell repertoires in COVID-19. Data came from immunoSEQ multiplex PCR; TCRdb stores just in-frame clones and leaves some out. The sample has 300,000 or so clones, 65% to 90% seen once. The sequenced sample consisted of PBMCs or T cells enriched from blood (not recorded which). These TCRs come from a woman aged 35 to 49 with acute COVID-19. The conserved cysteine and the conserved F or W are not part of the CDR3 here. The D gene is left open where the match is weak. Expanded clones are given a class, and other clones once, few, many or no size at all.

>-|TRBD1|TRBV2
ASGPPGTAKLSQY
>-|TRBD2|TRBV7-2
ASSLSLAGGSTDTQY
>-|-|TRBV7-2
ASSLGDGGLYEQF
>-|TRBD1|TRBV19
ASSTGQDYVTNYGYT
>-|-|TRBV6-5
ASSRQLNQPQH
>-|TRBD2|TRBV28
ASISQLATNEQF
>-|-|TRBV5-5
ASSRDSGNTIY
>-|-|TRBV7-9
ASSSKTGLNTEAF
>-|-|TRBV2
ASKGGDTYNSPLH
>-|-|TRBV6-5
ASSWTLNQPQH
>-|TRBD2|TRBV11-3
ASSPRTSGTRGELF
>-|TRBD1|TRBV18
ASSPSGTGFQYNSPLH
>-|-|TRBV9
ASSVNYGNTDTQY
>few|-|TRBV29-1
SVGTGHTYNYGYT
>-|-|TRBV12-3/TRBV12-4
ASSLVGGTEAF
>once|TRBD1|TRBV19
ASTSAGGRNSNQPQH
>-|-|TRBV5-1
ASSLVLTNTGELF
>once|-|TRBV19
ASSMEDLRGAF